The 12 T cell receptor beta chains below all came from one sample that was sequenced in a study of PD-1 blockade in classical Hodgkin lymphoma. As for time point: newly diagnosed, previously untreated cHL patient sample. Profiling relied on immunoSEQ multiplex PCR, and the TCRdb table lists in-frame clones only, not all of them. The repertoire holds 70,000 or so clones, with over 90% as singletons. Material for sequencing was peripheral blood mononuclear cells (PBMCs). These receptors were taken from a human donor with classical Hodgkin lymphoma.

The J gene is TRBJ1-1, the V gene TRBV7-2; 7 bases align to TRBD1. This CDR3 contains 14 residues. Germline V gene data show CDR1 as SGHTA and CDR2 as FQGNSA. The ends lost 0 bases at V and 8 bases at J; junction bases unmatched: 6. CDR3 protein: CASSLAGTEGEAFF. In DNA form, the CDR3 reads TGTGCCAGCAGCTTAGCCGGGACAGAGGGGGAAGCTTTCTTT.

V and J are TRBV9 and TRBJ2-7; TRBD1 matches 9 bases. The trim removed 2 bases at V and 5 bases at J, leaving 5 bases unmatched. The CDR3 contains 14 residues. Germline CDR1 reads SGDLS; CDR2 reads YYNGEE. The CDR3 DNA follows: TGTGCCAGCAGCGTGGGACAGGGAAGGCACGAGCAGTACTTC. Translation gives CASSVGQGRHEQYF.

Remarks on this clone: The germline gene is not matched at one end of the junction; a read error may be the cause. Other DNA sequences in the same sample also yield this CDR3. The chain combines TRBV6-1 with TRBJ2-7; TRBD2 matches 10 bases. Germline V gene lookup returns CDR1 MNHNS and CDR2 SASEGT. This CDR3 region has 14 residues. CDR3 protein: CASSSTSGPYEQYF. The CDR3 DNA reads TGCGCCAGCAGCTCGACTAGCGGGCCCTACGAGCAGTACTTC.

The J gene is TRBJ2-7, the V gene TRBV5-4, with D unclear. V was shortened by 3 bases and J by 7 bases, with 8 bases between the two germline ends. Germline CDR1 is SGHNT and CDR2 is YYREEE (reference sequence). The CDR3 totals 11 residues. This CDR3 is CASSSYREQYF. The CDR3 coding sequence is TGTGCCAGCAGCTCCTATCGGGAGCAGTACTTC.

This chain uses TRBV2 with TRBJ1-2; no clear D gene. Germline V gene sequence: CDR1 SNHLY, CDR2 FYNNEI. Trimming removed 4 bases from V and 4 bases from J, with 16 bases in between. This CDR3 contains 15 residues. CDR3: CASSVNRREGYGYTF. The CDR3 nucleotides are TGTGCCAGCAGTGTAAATAGGAGAGAGGGCTATGGCTACACCTTC. Complete variable domain (other parts from reference TRBV2 and TRBJ1-2): EPEVTQTPSHQVTQMGQEVILRCVPISNHLYFYWYRQILGQKVEFLVSFYNNEISEKSEIFDDQFSVERPDGSNFTLKIRSTKLEDSAMYFCASSVNRREGYGYTFGSGTRLTVV.

The chain uses TRBV9 and TRBJ2-7, with D unclear. This CDR3 is built from 16 residues. Germline CDR1 and CDR2: SGDLS and YYNGEE. The V end lost 0 bases, the J end lost 0 bases, and 13 bases lay between the germline ends. The CDR3 region has the DNA TGTGCCAGCAGCGTAGCTGGGTCACTCAGCTCCTACGAGCAGTACTTC. As protein: CASSVAGSLSSYEQYF.

V and J are TRBV6-5 and TRBJ1-5; D is unresolved. Deletions cut 8 bases from V and 8 bases from J, with 19 bases between. Germline V gene data show CDR1 as MNHEY and CDR2 as SVGAGI. CDR3 size: 14 residues. Here the CDR3 DNA reads TGTGCCAGCGGGCTGGATGCCTCTACTGAGCCCCAGCATTTT. It yields the protein CASGLDASTEPQHF.

This chain uses TRBV7-9 with TRBJ1-1, with D unclear. This CDR3 region has 13 residues. Trimming took off 3 bases at V and 1 base at J, with 6 bases between the two ends. Germline CDR1 is SEHNR and CDR2 is FQNEAQ (reference sequence). CDR3 DNA: TGTGCCAGCAGCTTTGATACGAACACTGAAGCTTTCTTT. Its protein product is CASSFDTNTEAFF.

The genes are TRBV6-4 and TRBJ2-1; 7 nucleotides match TRBD2. Germline V gene data show CDR1 as MRHNA and CDR2 as SNTAGT. The CDR3 spans 16 residues. V shed 3 bases, J shed 3 bases, and the junction held 8 bases outside the gene matches. For the CDR3, the DNA is TGTGCCAGCAGTGAGACTAGCCCTAGGCACTACAATGAGCAGTTCTTC. This encodes CASSETSPRHYNEQFF.

This rearrangement joins TRBV21-1 to TRBJ1-2; TRBD1 is the table's D call and was not checked against the DNA. TRBV21-1 is a documented pseudogene. The CDR3 covers 16 residues. This CDR3 reads CASSIWTGPSNYGYTF. The DNA for the CDR3 is TGTGCCAGCAGTATATGGACAGGACCTTCTAACTATGGCTACACCTTC.

V and J are TRBV11-2 and TRBJ2-7; weak D call: TRBD1 (5 bases). The CDR3 is made up of 13 amino acids. The V and J ends lost 6 bases and 4 bases respectively, with 13 bases between them. The V gene's germline CDR1 is SGHAT and CDR2 FQNNGV. In nucleotides, the CDR3 is TGTGCCAGCAGATCATTTGACAGTTACGAGCAGTACTTC. Its protein product is CASRSFDSYEQYF.

V is TRBV4-1 and J is TRBJ2-7; D gene ambiguous. Germline V CDR1 and CDR2: MGHRA, YSYEKL. There are 14 residues in the CDR3. Trimming left V 2 bases short and J 7 bases short, with 15 bases between. The CDR3 protein is CASSQHPGVGEQYF. The DNA of the CDR3 is TGCGCCAGCAGCCAACACCCCGGAGTGGGGGAGCAGTACTTC.